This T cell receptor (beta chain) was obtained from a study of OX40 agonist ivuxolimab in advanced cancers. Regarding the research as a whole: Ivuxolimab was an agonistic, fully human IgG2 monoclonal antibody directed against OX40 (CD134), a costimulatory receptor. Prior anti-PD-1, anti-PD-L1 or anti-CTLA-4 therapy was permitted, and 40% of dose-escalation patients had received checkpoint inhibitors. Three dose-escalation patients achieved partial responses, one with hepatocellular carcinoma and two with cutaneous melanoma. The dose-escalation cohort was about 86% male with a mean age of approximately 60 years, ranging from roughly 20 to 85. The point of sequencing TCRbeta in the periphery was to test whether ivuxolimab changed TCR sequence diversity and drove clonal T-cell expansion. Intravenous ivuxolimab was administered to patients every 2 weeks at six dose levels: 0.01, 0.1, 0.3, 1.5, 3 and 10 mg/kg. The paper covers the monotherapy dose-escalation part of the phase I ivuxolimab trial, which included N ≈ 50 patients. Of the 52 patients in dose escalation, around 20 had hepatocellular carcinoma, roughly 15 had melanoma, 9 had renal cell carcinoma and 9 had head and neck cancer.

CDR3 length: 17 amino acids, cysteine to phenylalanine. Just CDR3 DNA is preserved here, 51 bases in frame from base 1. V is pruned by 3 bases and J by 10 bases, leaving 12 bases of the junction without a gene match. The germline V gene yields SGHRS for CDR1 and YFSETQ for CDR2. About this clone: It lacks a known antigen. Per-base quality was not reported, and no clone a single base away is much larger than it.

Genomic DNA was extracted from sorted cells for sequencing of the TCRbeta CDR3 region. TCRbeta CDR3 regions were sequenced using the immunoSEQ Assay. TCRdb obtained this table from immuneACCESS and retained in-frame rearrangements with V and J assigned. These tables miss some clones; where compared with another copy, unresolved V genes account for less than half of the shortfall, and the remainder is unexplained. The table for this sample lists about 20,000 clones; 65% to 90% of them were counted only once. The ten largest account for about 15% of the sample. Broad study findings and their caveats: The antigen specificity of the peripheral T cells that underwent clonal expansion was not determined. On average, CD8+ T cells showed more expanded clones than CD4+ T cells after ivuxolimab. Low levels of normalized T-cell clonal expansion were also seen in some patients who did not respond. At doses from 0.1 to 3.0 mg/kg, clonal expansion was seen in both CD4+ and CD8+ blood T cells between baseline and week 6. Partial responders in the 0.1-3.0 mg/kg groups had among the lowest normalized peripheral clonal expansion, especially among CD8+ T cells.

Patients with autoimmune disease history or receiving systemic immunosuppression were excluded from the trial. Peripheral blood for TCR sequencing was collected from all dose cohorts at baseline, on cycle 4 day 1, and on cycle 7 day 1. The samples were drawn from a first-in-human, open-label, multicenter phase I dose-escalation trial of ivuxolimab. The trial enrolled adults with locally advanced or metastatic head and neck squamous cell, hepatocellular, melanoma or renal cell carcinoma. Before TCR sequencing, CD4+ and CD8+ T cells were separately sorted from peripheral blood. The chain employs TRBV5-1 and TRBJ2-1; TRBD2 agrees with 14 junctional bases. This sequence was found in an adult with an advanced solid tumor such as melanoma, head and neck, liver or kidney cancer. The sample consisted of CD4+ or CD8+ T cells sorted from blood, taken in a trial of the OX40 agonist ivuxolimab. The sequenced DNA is TGCGCCAGCAGCTCATCCTCCGGGACTAGCGGGAGTCGGGAGCAGTTCTTC. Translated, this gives CASSSSSGTSGSREQFF.